This TCR beta chain was sequenced during a study of cytomegalovirus exposure and HLA in healthy donors. Notes on the study in general: For TCR beta chains, V- and J-gene trimming was later linked to a missense DCLRE1C variant. It was only CMV serostatus that was available as immune exposure information. According to reports, the classifier identified cytomegalovirus status with high specificity and sensitivity.

The PCR was carried out with 60 Vbeta primers and 13 Jbeta primers. The protocol was immunoSEQ multiplex PCR, while the TCRdb copy is restricted to in-frame clones and leaves out a portion. The sample has about 93,000 clones, roughly 67% seen once. These donors counted as nominally healthy when sampled, but unrecorded immune exposures were likely. Trimming cost V 6 bases and J 5 bases, with 21 bases left between them. CDR3 length: 16 amino acids. Germline loops: CDR1 LNHDA, CDR2 SQIVND (reference sequence). With respect to this clone: What it binds is unknown.

The rearrangement links TRBV19 to TRBJ2-3, with D perhaps TRBD2 (7 bases). Sequencing was performed on PBMCs. This sequence was found in a boy under 18 in good health and CMV-seropositive. CDR3 amino acids: CASRGAGRGQIDTQYF. The CDR3 nucleotides read TGTGCCAGTAGAGGAGCGGGGCGGGGGCAAATAGATACGCAGTATTTT.